This is a list of T cell receptor beta chains from one sample in a study of technical replicates of blood from four donors. Generated by immunoSEQ multiplex PCR, the TCRdb table keeps only in-frame clones and is missing some. The table includes over 9,000 clones, roughly 89% detected once. Sequenced input: PBMCs. These TCRs come from a human donor in good health. Each CDR3 is given with its conserved first and last residue. Each record gives: V gene, J gene, clone size, D gene, CDR3 DNA, CDR3 protein. The D gene is left open where the match is weak. Rows give clone size only sometimes, using once, few, many, or a class for an expanded clone.

v_call: TRBV28; j_call: TRBJ1-1; clone_size: -; d_call: TRBD1; cdr3_nt: TGTGCCAGCAGTCCAGGGACAGGGGCCCTTCCCTTTTCCCTATTT; cdr3_aa: CASSPGTGALPFSLF
v_call: TRBV7-9; j_call: TRBJ2-2; clone_size: -; d_call: -; cdr3_nt: TGTGCCAGCAGGAACGGAGACAGGAACACCGGGGAGCTGTTTTTT; cdr3_aa: CASRNGDRNTGELFF
v_call: TRBV5-4; j_call: TRBJ2-5; clone_size: -; d_call: TRBD2; cdr3_nt: TGTGCCAGCAGCTTGGGTTCAACCGTCGGCGGGAGGGTAGAGACCCAGTACTTC; cdr3_aa: CASSLGSTVGGRVETQYF
v_call: TRBV7-9; j_call: TRBJ1-2; clone_size: -; d_call: TRBD1; cdr3_nt: TGTGCCAGCAGTTTAATCGAGGGACAGCCCTACTATGGCTACACCTTC; cdr3_aa: CASSLIEGQPYYGYTF
v_call: TRBV18; j_call: TRBJ2-7; clone_size: few; d_call: TRBD2; cdr3_nt: TGTGCCAGCTCACCAGGAACTGGGACTAGCGACGAGCAGTACTTC; cdr3_aa: CASSPGTGTSDEQYF
v_call: TRBV30; j_call: TRBJ2-6; clone_size: -; d_call: TRBD1; cdr3_nt: TGTGCCTGGAAACGACAGGGGGCTGGGGCCAACGTCCTGACTTTC; cdr3_aa: CAWKRQGAGANVLTF
v_call: TRBV6-1; j_call: TRBJ1-5; clone_size: once; d_call: -; cdr3_nt: TGTGCCAGCAGTGAAGAGGCAGGTGCGAAGCCCCAGCATTTT; cdr3_aa: CASSEEAGAKPQHF
v_call: TRBV5-1; j_call: TRBJ1-1; clone_size: -; d_call: -; cdr3_nt: TGCGCCAGCAGCCCCCGACAGGCCGCGGCCGCTGAAGCTTTCTTT; cdr3_aa: CASSPRQAAAAEAFF
v_call: TRBV28; j_call: TRBJ2-3; clone_size: -; d_call: -; cdr3_nt: TGTGCCAGCAGTTCTAGACAGACGGGTACCCCATCGCAGTATTTT; cdr3_aa: CASSSRQTGTPSQYF
v_call: TRBV2; j_call: TRBJ2-2; clone_size: once; d_call: -; cdr3_nt: TGTGCCAGCCAGACAGGCTACACCGGGGAGCTGTTTTTT; cdr3_aa: CASQTGYTGELFF
v_call: TRBV9; j_call: TRBJ2-7; clone_size: -; d_call: TRBD2; cdr3_nt: TGTGCCAGCAGCGTAGGGCCTAGCGGAGTCTACGAGCAGTACTTC; cdr3_aa: CASSVGPSGVYEQYF
v_call: TRBV28; j_call: TRBJ1-5; clone_size: -; d_call: -; cdr3_nt: TGTGCCAGCAGTTTACCCCCAGAGCCCCAGCATTTT; cdr3_aa: CASSLPPEPQHF
v_call: TRBV6-1; j_call: TRBJ2-3; clone_size: -; d_call: -; cdr3_nt: TGTGCCAGCAGTGATCTGCGGCACACAGATACGCAGTATTTT; cdr3_aa: CASSDLRHTDTQYF
v_call: TRBV10-3; j_call: TRBJ2-1; clone_size: -; d_call: TRBD2; cdr3_nt: TGTGCCATCAGTGGGCCGGGACTAGCGGGAGGGTACAATGAGCAGTTCTTC; cdr3_aa: CAISGPGLAGGYNEQFF
v_call: TRBV27; j_call: TRBJ2-7; clone_size: -; d_call: TRBD2; cdr3_nt: TGTGCCAGCAGTTTAGCCGGGACTAGGGGAGGCTACGAGCAGTACTTC; cdr3_aa: CASSLAGTRGGYEQYF
v_call: TRBV30; j_call: TRBJ2-5; clone_size: -; d_call: -; cdr3_nt: TGTGCCTGGACTAGTATCGCGAAGACCCAGTACTTC; cdr3_aa: CAWTSIAKTQYF
v_call: TRBV4-2; j_call: TRBJ2-1; clone_size: -; d_call: TRBD2; cdr3_nt: TGTGCCAGCAGCCAAGATGTAGCGACTAGCGGGATCCATGAGCAGTTCTTC; cdr3_aa: CASSQDVATSGIHEQFF
v_call: TRBV25-1; j_call: TRBJ1-1; clone_size: -; d_call: -; cdr3_nt: TGTGCCAGCAGTTTTTTCGGGACACATGACGCGGCTTTCTTT; cdr3_aa: CASSFFGTHDAAFF
v_call: TRBV5-5; j_call: TRBJ2-5; clone_size: -; d_call: TRBD1; cdr3_nt: TGTGCCAGCAGCTTGGGTTGGGCAGGGGGAAAAGGAGAGACCCAGTACTTC; cdr3_aa: CASSLGWAGGKGETQYF
v_call: TRBV29-1; j_call: TRBJ2-5; clone_size: -; d_call: TRBD1; cdr3_nt: TGCAGCGTTCGAGACAGGGGGCGAGAGACCCAGTACTTC; cdr3_aa: CSVRDRGRETQYF
v_call: TRBV4-1; j_call: TRBJ2-1; clone_size: -; d_call: -; cdr3_nt: TGCGCCAGCAGCCAAGGTTATCCGGGTCCCTCCTACAATGAGCAGTTCTTC; cdr3_aa: CASSQGYPGPSYNEQFF
v_call: TRBV5-1; j_call: TRBJ2-3; clone_size: -; d_call: TRBD2; cdr3_nt: TGCGCCAGCAGCTTGGAGTTGCGGGAGGGCACAGATACGCAGTATTTT; cdr3_aa: CASSLELREGTDTQYF
v_call: TRBV11-2; j_call: TRBJ2-3; clone_size: -; d_call: TRBD1; cdr3_nt: TGTGCCAGCAGCTTCCTGGGACAGTACACAGATACGCAGTATTTT; cdr3_aa: CASSFLGQYTDTQYF
v_call: TRBV15; j_call: TRBJ2-7; clone_size: -; d_call: TRBD1; cdr3_nt: TGTGCCACCAGCACCGACAGGGAAGGACTCTACGAGCAGTACTTC; cdr3_aa: CATSTDREGLYEQYF
v_call: TRBV5-1; j_call: TRBJ2-5; clone_size: -; d_call: TRBD2; cdr3_nt: TGCGCCAGCAGCTTGGCACTAGCGGAGTTTCAAGAGACCCAGTACTTC; cdr3_aa: CASSLALAEFQETQYF
v_call: TRBV9; j_call: TRBJ2-3; clone_size: once; d_call: -; cdr3_nt: TGTGTCGAGGGTAGCACAGATACGCAGTATTTT; cdr3_aa: CVEGSTDTQYF
v_call: TRBV6-6; j_call: TRBJ1-5; clone_size: -; d_call: -; cdr3_nt: TGTGCCAGCACCTCGGGGGTCTTTAATAGCAATCAGCCCCAGCATTTT; cdr3_aa: CASTSGVFNSNQPQHF
v_call: TRBV7-9; j_call: TRBJ1-1; clone_size: -; d_call: -; cdr3_nt: TGTGCCAGCAGCTTAGATGATGGAGGAACTTTCTTT; cdr3_aa: CASSLDDGGTFF
v_call: TRBV11-3; j_call: TRBJ2-3; clone_size: -; d_call: TRBD1; cdr3_nt: TGTGCCAGCAGCTCATATTCCGGGACAGACACAGATACGCAGTATTTT; cdr3_aa: CASSSYSGTDTDTQYF
v_call: TRBV29-1; j_call: TRBJ1-2; clone_size: once; d_call: -; cdr3_nt: TGCAGCGTCAGACAGTCAGGCTACACCTTC; cdr3_aa: CSVRQSGYTF
v_call: TRBV28; j_call: TRBJ1-2; clone_size: -; d_call: -; cdr3_nt: TGTGCCAGCAGTTCAGGACAGACACAGAGCTACACCTTC; cdr3_aa: CASSSGQTQSYTF
v_call: TRBV7-8; j_call: TRBJ2-7; clone_size: -; d_call: -; cdr3_nt: TGTGCCAGCAGCTTAGAAGGAGTGAGATTGGGGCAGTACTTC; cdr3_aa: CASSLEGVRLGQYF
v_call: TRBV5-1; j_call: TRBJ2-3; clone_size: -; d_call: TRBD2; cdr3_nt: TGCGCCAGCAGGAGGGGACTAGCATCAGGGGTAGATACGCAGTATTTT; cdr3_aa: CASRRGLASGVDTQYF